The 8 T cell receptor beta chains presented below share a single source sample, sequenced in a study of T-cell memory formation after mild COVID-19. Each CDR3 protein is one row after TCRdb ran MiXCR on the 5' RACE reads. The sample has about 190,000 distinct CDR3 sequences, approximately 20% seen once. The sequenced sample was PBMCs or a T cell subset sorted from them (not recorded which). The receptors derive from an adult woman who had mild COVID-19 (a few samples of this study predate the infection). Cell type and time point are not known.

This clonotype came up a few times. The rearrangement links TRBV5-1 to TRBJ2-1; D perhaps matches TRBD2 (6 bases). Germline V gene lookup returns CDR1 SGHRS and CDR2 YFSETQ. This CDR3 is built from 15 residues. The V gene lost 4 bases and the J gene lost 0 bases, with 11 bases spanning the gap. For the CDR3, the DNA is TGCGCCAGCAGCCCCACTAGCAACTCCTACAATGAGCAGTTCTTC. This gives the protein CASSPTSNSYNEQFF.

This clonotype was seen a handful of times. This chain links TRBV24-1 with TRBJ2-7, with D possibly TRBD1 on 5 matching bases. Trimming took off 3 bases at V and 4 bases at J, with 15 bases between the two ends. Germline V lookup: CDR1 KGHDR, CDR2 SFDVKD. The CDR3 runs 15 residues. CDR3 coding DNA: TGTGCCACCAGTGATCCCACAGGCGGCGGATACGAGCAGTACTTC. The encoded protein is CATSDPTGGGYEQYF.

The CDR3 DNA reads as TGCAGTGCTAGGGGGACAGGCAGGGAGACCCAGTACTTC. It codes for CSARGTGRETQYF. This chain uses TRBV20-1 with TRBJ2-5; TRBD1 aligns across 8 bases. Trimming at V came to 3 bases and at J to 5 bases, leaving 5 bases not matched to a gene. Germline V CDR1 and CDR2: DFQATT, SNEGSKA (reference sequence). CDR3 length equals 13 residues.

The chain links TRBV12-3 or TRBV12-4 to TRBJ2-7; D is ambiguous. Trimming removed 3 bases at V and 0 bases at J, with 9 bases between. The CDR3 sequence is 14 residues long. CDR3 bases: TGTGCCAGCAGTTTTGTCCAGAGCTCCTACGAGCAGTACTTC. Protein: CASSFVQSSYEQYF.

This clonotype appeared a few times. V and J are TRBV27 and TRBJ2-6; the match to TRBD1 covers 8 bases. The CDR3 has 15 amino acids. The germline V gene has CDR1 MNHEY and CDR2 SMNVEV (reference sequence). With 5 bases clipped from V and 2 bases from J, the junction kept 2 bases outside the gene matches. The chain's CDR3 is CASSARGPGANVLTF. The CDR3 nucleotides are TGTGCCAGCAGTGCCAGGGGGCCTGGGGCCAACGTCCTGACTTTC.

This clonotype turned up a few times. The chain is built from TRBV7-2 and TRBJ2-2; D is perhaps TRBD1 (6 bases). From germline, CDR1 is SGHTA and CDR2 FQGNSA. This CDR3 has 14 residues. The V end lost 1 base, the J end lost 6 bases, and 9 bases lay between the germline ends. The CDR3 sequence: CASSLDRVPGELFF. CDR3 DNA sequence: TGTGCCAGCAGCTTAGACAGGGTTCCCGGGGAGCTGTTTTTT.

This clonotype was observed a few times. CDR3 bases: TGTGCCAGCAGCCAAGGTTTACTGATGGGCTACACCTTC. Its translation is CASSQGLLMGYTF. The chain combines TRBV14 with TRBJ1-2; D is undetermined. Germline CDR1 SGHDN, CDR2 FVKESK. The CDR3 covers 13 residues. V was clipped by 1 base and J by 8 bases, with 11 bases between them. The whole variable domain, remainder taken from reference TRBV14 and TRBJ1-2, is EAGVTQFPSHSVIEKGQTVTLRCDPISGHDNLYWYRRVMGKEIKFLLHFVKESKQDESGMPNNRFLAERTGGTYSTLKVQPAELEDSGVYFCASSQGLLMGYTFGSGTRLTVV.

This clonotype was observed a handful of times. The rearrangement links TRBV5-5 to TRBJ2-5; 13 bases fit TRBD2. Losses at the gene ends were 5 bases for V and 5 bases for J; bases not matched to a gene: 6. Germline values: CDR1 SGHKS, CDR2 YYEKEE (reference sequence). CDR3 length: 15 residues. Here the CDR3 reads CASRLRTSGSETQYF. The CDR3 nucleotides are TGTGCCAGCAGACTCAGGACTAGCGGGAGTGAGACCCAGTACTTC.